Below, 18 T cell receptor beta chains from the same sample are listed, as sequenced in a study of regulatory T cells in long-lasting Graves disease. Time point of the sample: newly diagnosed GD, antithyroid drugs for less than 3 months. PBMCs were the source of the RNA used for TCR sequencing. Building the TCR beta libraries relied on iRepertoire HTBI primers, and CDR3 regions underwent Arm-PCR. TCRdb redid the calling of the multiplex PCR reads with MiXCR, one entry per CDR3 protein. The data contain some 500,000 distinct CDR3 sequences, roughly 13% of them singletons. The same specimen was also included in a second study, on T cells in Graves' hyperthyroidism and ophthalmopathy.

Here the sequenced sample was peripheral blood mononuclear cells (PBMCs), taken at new diagnosis, from a patient treated with antithyroid drugs. All receptors derive from a man aged 25-45 years with Graves disease.

This clonotype was observed at least ten times. The chain employs TRBV7-2 and TRBJ2-1, with D tentatively TRBD2 (6 bases). CDR1 SGHTA and CDR2 FQGNSA come from the germline V gene. This CDR3 has 17 amino acids. Trimming stripped 5 bases from V and 6 bases from J, with 23 bases between. The CDR3, as DNA: TGTGCCAGCAGCCAAACTAGCTTCCAGAGGATTTCCAATGAGCAGTTCTTC. Translating it yields CASSQTSFQRISNEQFF.

This clonotype was seen more than once but under ten times. This chain connects TRBV7-8 to TRBJ2-3; TRBD2 matches 7 bases. The V segment lost 5 bases and the J segment 7 bases; nucleotides outside the gene matches: 15. Germline CDR1 and CDR2: SGHVS and FQNEAQ. This CDR3 has 16 amino acids. The CDR3 region has the DNA TGTGCCAGCAGCAATTTTCTAGCGGAAAAAGGAAATACGCAGTATTTT. Protein: CASSNFLAEKGNTQYF.

There are many counts of this clonotype. The chain carries TRBV5-1 and TRBJ2-7, with 7 bases that match TRBD1. The CDR3 length is 13 residues. V shed 4 bases, J shed 6 bases, and the junction held 7 bases outside the gene matches. The V gene's germline CDR1 is SGHRS and CDR2 YFSETQ. The CDR3 sequence: CASSPTGALEQYF. In nucleotides, the CDR3 is TGCGCCAGCAGCCCAACAGGGGCCCTCGAGCAGTACTTC.

This clonotype came up many times. The V and J genes are TRBV19 and TRBJ1-5; possibly TRBD1 for D (6 bases). Germline CDR1 LNHDA, CDR2 SQIVND (reference sequence). This CDR3 region has 15 residues. Trimming stripped 3 bases from V and 0 bases from J, with 9 bases between. Here the CDR3 DNA reads TGTGCCAGTAGTATCTGGGACAATAGCAATCAGCCCCAGCATTTT. Residues: CASSIWDNSNQPQHF.

This clonotype occurred a few times. This sequence joins TRBV20-1 and TRBJ2-3, with D hard to call. The CDR3 is 12 residues long. In germline, CDR1 is DFQATT, CDR2 SNEGSKA (reference sequence). Trimming removed 6 bases from V and 2 bases from J, with 9 bases in between. CDR3 coding DNA: TGCAGTGCAGACGACAACACAGATACGCAGTATTTT. Protein product: CSADDNTDTQYF.

There are many counts of this clonotype. This rearrangement joins TRBV9 to TRBJ2-1, with 10 bases that match TRBD2. This CDR3 is built from 16 residues. The V gene end was trimmed by 0 bases and the J gene end by 3 bases; junction bases not matched to a gene: 3. Per germline, CDR1 SGDLS and CDR2 YYNGEE. DNA of the CDR3: TGTGCCAGCAGCGTAGCAGCGGGAGGGAACTACAATGAGCAGTTCTTC. It codes for CASSVAAGGNYNEQFF.

This clonotype showed up many times. The J gene is TRBJ2-7, the V gene TRBV20-1; TRBD2 matches at 9 bases. Unmatched junction bases numbered 3, after V lost 6 bases and J lost 6 bases. The germline V gene encodes CDR1 DFQATT and CDR2 SNEGSKA (reference sequence). This CDR3 is built from 11 residues. This CDR3 is CSAIAGVEQYF. The CDR3 nucleotides read TGCAGTGCAATAGCGGGAGTCGAGCAGTACTTC.

This clonotype was observed a few times. J is TRBJ2-2 and V is TRBV5-1, with TRBD2 matching 10 bases. The germline V gene encodes CDR1 SGHRS and CDR2 YFSETQ. Germline trimming cut 3 bases from V and 1 base from J; bases unmatched to any gene: 3. The CDR3 contains 16 residues. The CDR3 DNA reads as TGCGCCAGCAGCTCACGGACTAGCGGGAACACCGGGGAGCTGTTTTTT. It encodes CASSSRTSGNTGELFF. Drawing the rest from reference TRBV5-1 and TRBJ2-2, the complete variable domain is KAGVTQTPRYLIKTRGQQVTLSCSPISGHRSVSWYQQTPGQGLQFLFEYFSETQRNKGNFPGRFSGRQFSNSRSEMNVSTLELGDSALYLCASSSRTSGNTGELFFGEGSRLTVL.

This clonotype was recorded at least ten times. The gene calls are TRBV7-3 and TRBJ2-3, with 7 bases matching TRBD2. Trimming cost V 4 bases and J 2 bases; bases outside gene matches: 3. Germline lookup yields CDR1 SGHTA and CDR2 FQGTGA. The CDR3 is 14 amino acids. The CDR3 protein is CASSSGTTTDTQYF. In DNA form, the CDR3 reads TGTGCCAGCAGCTCCGGGACTACCACAGATACGCAGTATTTT.

Ten or more counts support this clonotype. The rearrangement uses TRBV12-3 or TRBV12-4 and TRBJ1-1, with 8 positions matching TRBD1. V gave up 6 bases and J gave up 11 bases; unmatched junction bases: 14. This CDR3 is 14 amino acids long. CDR3 in amino acids: CASSLGQGGATAFF. The CDR3 bases are TGTGCCAGCAGCCTAGGACAGGGTGGGGCAACGGCTTTCTTT.

The gene calls are TRBV25-1 and TRBJ2-3; D is possibly TRBD1 or TRBD2 (8 bases each). The V gene's germline CDR1 is MGHDK and CDR2 SYGVNS. With 1 base removed from V and 8 bases from J, the gap between germline ends came to 19 bases. This CDR3 has 16 amino acids. The CDR3 sequence: CASSELGAGGQGTQYF. The CDR3 DNA is TGTGCCAGCAGTGAATTAGGGGCGGGAGGACAGGGTACGCAGTATTTT.

The J gene is TRBJ2-5, the V gene TRBV10-1, with D unresolved. Germline V gives CDR1 WNHNN, CDR2 SYGVQD (reference sequence). CDR3 size: 13 residues. Trimming pared 8 bases from V and 5 bases from J, leaving 15 bases between. The CDR3 loop is CASSASVAETQYF. DNA of the CDR3: TGCGCCAGCTCGGCTAGTGTCGCGGAGACCCAGTACTTC.

This clonotype has ten or more counts. The chain recombines TRBV6-5 with TRBJ1-1; 7 bases align to TRBD1. Germline V CDR1 and CDR2: MNHEY, SVGAGI. CDR3 length: 14 residues. The J segment lost 4 bases and the V segment lost 2 bases, leaving 4 bases of the junction unmatched. The CDR3 DNA reads TGTGCCAGCAGTTACCTGACAGGGACCACTGAAGCTTTCTTT. The encoded protein is CASSYLTGTTEAFF.

This clonotype has more than one count but fewer than ten. The chain joins TRBV5-6 to TRBJ1-2, with TRBD1 matching 7 bases. The V gene end was trimmed by 5 bases and the J gene end by 8 bases; junction bases not matched to a gene: 6. Germline values: CDR1 SGHDT, CDR2 YYEEEE. The CDR3 is 12 amino acids. The CDR3 DNA follows: TGTGCCAGCAGGCTGACAGGGAACGGCTACACCTTC. Its translation: CASRLTGNGYTF.

The sample holds many counts of this clonotype. The chain employs TRBV3-1 and TRBJ2-1, with D tentatively TRBD1 or TRBD2 (6 bases each). Trimming left V 10 bases short and J 8 bases short, with 21 bases between. CDR1 LGHDT and CDR2 YNNKEL come from the germline V gene (reference sequence). The CDR3 is made up of 14 amino acids. The CDR3 DNA is TGTGCCACCCGGGGGCCTAGGGTAAACCATGAGCAGTTCTTC. It is translated as CATRGPRVNHEQFF.

In this sample, this clonotype turned up many times. The chain carries TRBV12-3 or TRBV12-4 and TRBJ2-3, with TRBD1 matching 10 bases. CDR3 length equals 14 residues. V shed 6 bases and J 4 bases; nucleotides not matched to a gene: 4. The CDR3: CASRGDRGADTQYF. For the CDR3, the DNA is TGTGCCAGCAGGGGGGACAGGGGTGCAGATACGCAGTATTTT.

Only a few counts were recorded for this clonotype. The chain couples TRBV20-1 to TRBJ2-3, with TRBD2 matching 9 bases. Germline trimming cut 8 bases from V and 3 bases from J; bases unmatched to any gene: 6. This CDR3 is 13 amino acids long. In germline, CDR1 is DFQATT, CDR2 SNEGSKA (reference sequence). Here the CDR3 DNA reads TGCAGTAATCCGCTAGCGGGAACAGATACGCAGTATTTT. Its translation is CSNPLAGTDTQYF.

In this sample, this clonotype turned up many times. The CDR3 loop is CASSIWTGLAGDSYEQYF. DNA of the CDR3: TGTGCCAGTAGTATATGGACAGGACTAGCGGGGGACTCCTACGAGCAGTACTTC. The V and J genes are TRBV19 and TRBJ2-7, with 13 bases identical to TRBD2. This CDR3 has 18 residues. CDR1 is LNHDA and CDR2 is SQIVND in the germline V gene (reference sequence). Trimming took 2 bases from V and 0 from J; bases not matched to a gene: 7.